This TCR beta chain originates from a study of blood T cell repertoires in COVID-19. About the research overall: The analysed material was cDNA or gDNA that came from T cells, B-cell-depleted T cells, or PBMCs.

In the authors' methods: Amplifying reference gene primers gave estimates of nucleated cell counts. The protocol was immunoSEQ multiplex PCR, while the TCRdb copy is restricted to in-frame clones and leaves out a portion. D and trimming come from the DNA, and the V and J calls and clone size come from that table. Counted here are 450,000 or so clones, roughly 90% occurring once; the ten biggest clones make up about 1.6%. CDR1 is SGHVS, CDR2 FNYEAQ, per germline. The V end lost 10 bases, the J end lost 5 bases, and 12 bases lay between the germline ends. The CDR3 runs to 13 residues. While infection was still active, Seattle patients were enrolled and then followed longitudinally.

This TCR was sampled from a woman aged 40 to 50 with COVID-19, enrolled during active disease. The sample consisted of peripheral blood. This chain links TRBV7-6 with TRBJ1-6; the D gene is possibly TRBD1 (6 bases). In DNA, the CDR3 is TGTGCCACGGGCAGGGGAAATAATTCACCCCTCCACTTT. This codes for CATGRGNNSPLHF.